One sample yielded the 24 T cell receptor beta chains listed below, sequenced in a study of shared clonotypes between healthy human individuals. TCRdb keeps only in-frame clones here, not all; method: immunoSEQ multiplex PCR. The table shows 2 million to 3 million clones, with roughly 93% occurring only once. The sample comprised naive CD4+ T cells from PBMCs. The subset is: CD45RA+ positively selected. The receptor set was obtained from a man younger than 35 in good health. Some clones in this sample may be carry-over from other donors' samples.

This chain joins TRBV27 and TRBJ2-3; possibly TRBD1 or TRBD2 for D (5 bases each). Trimming removed 7 bases from V and 3 bases from J, with 11 bases in between. Germline V gives CDR1 MNHEY, CDR2 SMNVEV (reference sequence). The CDR3 runs to 13 residues. The CDR3 nucleotides read TGTGCCAGCAACGCTGGGGGTACAGATACGCAGTATTTT. Protein sequence: CASNAGGTDTQYF.

The chain couples TRBV19 to TRBJ2-7; D may match TRBD1 or TRBD2 (5 bases each). With 6 bases removed from V and 0 bases from J, the gap between germline ends came to 12 bases. Germline values: CDR1 LNHDA, CDR2 SQIVND (reference sequence). CDR3 size: 14 residues. CDR3 sequence: CASRRGAHSYEQYF. The CDR3 DNA reads as TGTGCCAGTAGAAGGGGAGCGCACTCCTACGAGCAGTACTTC.

The sample holds one count of this clone. The gene calls are TRBV5-1 and TRBJ2-3; no reliable D call. The CDR3 contains 15 residues. Trimming took 0 bases from V and 6 from J, leaving 14 bases between them. The germline V gene has CDR1 SGHRS and CDR2 YFSETQ. The CDR3 reads CASSLGQFVSDTQYF. The CDR3 nucleotides are TGCGCCAGCAGCTTGGGGCAGTTTGTGAGCGATACGCAGTATTTT.

The rearrangement links TRBV18 to TRBJ2-3; no reliable D call. This CDR3 comprises 13 residues. The V gene's germline CDR1 is KGHSH and CDR2 LQKENI. V gave up 5 bases and J gave up 6 bases, with 12 bases separating them. CDR3 in DNA: TGTGCCAGCTCAACCTCTCTCTCCGATACGCAGTATTTT. Residues: CASSTSLSDTQYF.

This chain connects TRBV28 to TRBJ2-7; the D is unclear. CDR1 is MDHEN, CDR2 SYDVKM, per germline. V lost 7 bases and J 0 bases, leaving 10 bases between the germline ends. CDR3 length equals 13 residues. Written as DNA, the CDR3 is TGTGCCAGCAAAAGGATCAGCTCCTACGAGCAGTACTTC. It yields the protein CASKRISSYEQYF.

The chain recombines TRBV27 with TRBJ1-4, with 7 bases identical to TRBD1. The V gene's germline CDR1 is MNHEY and CDR2 SMNVEV (reference sequence). CDR3 length: 14 amino acids. The ends lost 6 bases at V and 6 bases at J; junction bases unmatched: 7. The CDR3 coding sequence is TGTGCCAGCAGCCGCAGGGGGAGGGATGAAAAACTGTTTTTT. This sequence encodes CASSRRGRDEKLFF.

The chain carries TRBV28 and TRBJ1-1, with D unresolved. The germline CDR1 and CDR2 sequences are MDHEN and SYDVKM. The CDR3 spans 14 residues. Deletions cut 4 bases from V and 2 bases from J, with 11 bases between. In DNA, the CDR3 is TGTGCCAGCAGTTCCACAAGACGAAACACTGAAGCTTTCTTT. Amino acid sequence: CASSSTRRNTEAFF.

J is TRBJ2-5 and V is TRBV5-6, with TRBD1 matching 8 bases. Germline CDR1 reads SGHDT; CDR2 reads YYEEEE. This CDR3 has 14 residues. V was clipped by 7 bases and J by 5 bases; unmatched bases: 10. The CDR3 loop is CASSRTGSGETQYF. DNA of the CDR3: TGTGCCAGCTCGCGGACAGGGTCGGGTGAGACCCAGTACTTC. The full variable domain, in which reference TRBV5-6 and TRBJ2-5 provide the parts outside the CDR3, is DAGVTQSPTHLIKTRGQQVTLRCSPKSGHDTVSWYQQALGQGPQFIFQYYEEEERQRGNFPDRFSGHQFPNYSSELNVNALLLGDSALYLCASSRTGSGETQYFGPGTRLLVL.

This clone was recorded only once. V gene TRBV19 combines with J gene TRBJ1-2; no definite D call. The germline V gene has CDR1 LNHDA and CDR2 SQIVND (reference sequence). Trimming pared 4 bases from V and 4 bases from J, leaving 7 bases between. This CDR3 has 12 residues. CDR3 region: CASSRAGYGYTF. The DNA for the CDR3 is TGTGCCAGTAGTAGGGCAGGCTATGGCTACACCTTC.

The chain uses TRBV5-1 and TRBJ2-4; 9 bases are shared with TRBD2. Germline CDR1 reads SGHRS; CDR2 reads YFSETQ. V lost 3 bases, J lost 4 bases, and 14 bases stayed unmatched. The CDR3 consists of 18 residues. CDR3 residues: CASSWAPASGDKKNIQYF. The CDR3 DNA sequence: TGCGCCAGCAGCTGGGCCCCGGCTAGCGGGGATAAAAAAAACATTCAGTACTTC.

This chain connects TRBV5-1 to TRBJ2-5; TRBD2 agrees at 7 bases. The germline V gene encodes CDR1 SGHRS and CDR2 YFSETQ. J was trimmed by 3 bases and V by 6 bases; bases with no gene match: 11. The CDR3 is 15 amino acids. The CDR3 DNA follows: TGCGCCAGCACCCCCTCGCGGGAGTGGGAAGAGACCCAGTACTTC. Translated, it gives CASTPSREWEETQYF. The whole variable domain, remainder taken from reference TRBV5-1 and TRBJ2-5, is KAGVTQTPRYLIKTRGQQVTLSCSPISGHRSVSWYQQTPGQGLQFLFEYFSETQRNKGNFPGRFSGRQFSNSRSEMNVSTLELGDSALYLCASTPSREWEETQYFGPGTRLLVL.

The chain has TRBV7-2 and TRBJ2-3; 9 nucleotides align to TRBD2. With 5 bases clipped from V and 3 bases from J, the junction kept 9 bases outside the gene matches. The CDR3 runs to 16 residues. Germline-derived CDR1 and CDR2 are SGHTA and FQGNSA. CDR3 protein: CASSTPKSGGTDTQYF. CDR3 sequence (DNA): TGTGCCAGCAGCACCCCAAAGAGCGGGGGGACAGATACGCAGTATTTT.

In DNA, the CDR3 is TGTGCCAGCAGCTTGGGACAGGGGGTAGGGGAAAAACTGTTTTTT. Translated: CASSLGQGVGEKLFF. The chain couples TRBV5-4 to TRBJ1-4; 9 bases match TRBD1. CDR1 SGHNT and CDR2 YYREEE come from the germline V gene (reference sequence). The CDR3 extends over 15 amino acids. The junction had 5 bases not matched to a gene; V was cut back by 0 bases and J by 8 bases.

The rearrangement joins TRBV27 to TRBJ1-1, with 7 positions matching TRBD1. Trimming took 4 bases from V and 1 from J; bases not matched to a gene: 9. This CDR3 is 16 amino acids long. The V gene's germline CDR1 is MNHEY and CDR2 SMNVEV (reference sequence). The CDR3 sequence is CASSSRQGPWNTEAFF. The CDR3 DNA follows: TGTGCCAGCAGTTCTAGACAGGGACCCTGGAACACTGAAGCTTTCTTT.

The chain has TRBV28 and TRBJ2-7; a possible D gene is TRBD1 (6 bases). Per the germline V gene, CDR1 is MDHEN and CDR2 is SYDVKM. V lost 7 bases, J lost 7 bases, and 14 bases lay in between. This CDR3 is 12 amino acids long. CDR3 protein: CASTWNQGEQYF. The CDR3 DNA is TGTGCCAGCACCTGGAATCAGGGGGAGCAGTACTTC.

The chain has TRBV11-2 and TRBJ2-7, with 10 bases identical to TRBD1. V lost 0 bases, J lost 2 bases, and 4 bases stayed unmatched. Germline lookup yields CDR1 SGHAT and CDR2 FQNNGV. This CDR3 is built from 16 residues. The CDR3, as DNA: TGTGCCAGCAGCTTAGAAGGCGGGACAGGGGCCTACGAGCAGTACTTC. It encodes CASSLEGGTGAYEQYF.

The rearrangement links TRBV7-2 to TRBJ2-5; 10 bases agree with TRBD2. The germline gives CDR1 SGHTA, CDR2 FQGNSA. The junction had 10 bases not matched to a gene; V was cut back by 2 bases and J by 4 bases. This CDR3 region has 17 residues. For the CDR3, the DNA is TGTGCCAGCAGCTTAAAGGTGGTAGCGGGAGGAGCAGAGACCCAGTACTTC. Translated: CASSLKVVAGGAETQYF.

As for this clone: Other nucleotide sequences in the sample specify the same CDR3. This chain uses TRBV7-2 with TRBJ2-5, with 9 bases matching TRBD1. This CDR3 is built from 15 residues. Germline V lookup: CDR1 SGHTA, CDR2 FQGNSA. Trimming cost V 1 base and J 5 bases; bases outside gene matches: 5. CDR3 region: CASSLEQGAWETQYF. As DNA, the CDR3 is TGTGCCAGCAGCTTAGAACAGGGGGCATGGGAGACCCAGTACTTC. Filled out from reference TRBV7-2 and TRBJ2-5, the complete variable domain reads GAGVSQSPSNKVTEKGKDVELRCDPISGHTALYWYRQSLGQGLEFLIYFQGNSAPDKSGLPSDRFSAERTGGSVSTLTIQRTQQEDSAVYLCASSLEQGAWETQYFGPGTRLLVL.

This clone was detected only once. The J gene is TRBJ1-2, the V gene TRBV20-1; D remains unclear. CDR3 length equals 11 residues. Germline assignment: CDR1 DFQATT and CDR2 SNEGSKA (reference sequence). Deletions cut 5 bases from V and 5 bases from J, with 9 bases between. In DNA, the CDR3 is TGCAGTGCTGGCCGGTTATATGGCTACACCTTC. Protein product: CSAGRLYGYTF.

This sequence joins TRBV9 and TRBJ2-2; 9 bases line up with TRBD1. Trimming at V came to 3 bases and at J to 3 bases, leaving 6 bases not matched to a gene. The CDR3 totals 16 residues. Germline CDR1 and CDR2: SGDLS and YYNGEE. Here the CDR3 DNA reads TGTGCCAGCAGCGCGAGGACAGGGGAATACACCGGGGAGCTGTTTTTT. Translating gives CASSARTGEYTGELFF.

The rearrangement uses TRBV7-3 and TRBJ2-5; no clear D. The CDR3 contains 13 residues. Trimming removed 2 bases at V and 7 bases at J, with 11 bases between. The germline gives CDR1 SGHTA, CDR2 FQGTGA. The CDR3 sequence is CASSLAESGTQYF. As DNA, the CDR3 is TGTGCCAGCAGCTTAGCGGAATCGGGGACCCAGTACTTC.

This clone was seen only once. The chain has TRBV27 and TRBJ2-6, with 9 bases aligning to TRBD1. V was clipped by 8 bases and J by 0 bases; unmatched bases: 11. CDR3 size: 18 residues. Germline V lookup: CDR1 MNHEY, CDR2 SMNVEV (reference sequence). The CDR3 spells CASQEQGAVDSGANVLTF. DNA of the CDR3: TGTGCCAGCCAAGAACAGGGGGCAGTTGACTCTGGGGCCAACGTCCTGACTTTC.

Note on this clone: One end of the junction varies from germline; a read error may be responsible. For the CDR3, the DNA is TGTGCCAGCAGCTTAGAGCGTCAGGGTGGAAACTTC. Translated, it gives CASSLERQGGNF. This rearrangement joins TRBV11-2 to TRBJ2-7; D is possibly TRBD1 (5 bases). Germline V gene sequence: CDR1 SGHAT, CDR2 FQNNGV. CDR3 length equals 12 residues.

The chain uses TRBV5-4 and TRBJ1-1; no clear D gene. Germline CDR1 and CDR2: SGHNT and YYREEE (reference sequence). The CDR3 loop spans 13 amino acids. Trimming removed 7 bases from V and 4 bases from J, with 14 bases in between. In DNA form, the CDR3 reads TGTGCCAGCTCCGATGAGGGATTCACTGAAGCTTTCTTT. Amino acid sequence: CASSDEGFTEAFF.